This TCR beta chain derives from a study of cytomegalovirus exposure and HLA in healthy donors. CDR1 and CDR2 from the germline V gene are MNHEY and SVGAGI. The CDR3 totals 14 residues. The V segment lost 5 bases and the J segment 5 bases; nucleotides outside the gene matches: 9. The table came from immunoSEQ multiplex PCR; TCRdb's copy has only in-frame clones and leaves some out. The sample includes 160,000 or so clones, around four fifths of them seen just once. Material for sequencing was PBMCs. This receptor was obtained from a man aged 25 to 45 in good health and CMV-seropositive. The V call is TRBV6-5, the J call TRBJ2-7; TRBD1 agrees at 7 bases. The CDR3 nucleotides read TGTGCCAGCAGTCGACGGACAGGTCGCGACGAGCAGTACTTC. Translation: CASSRRTGRDEQYF.